The 28 T cell receptor beta chains in this list originate from one sample, sequenced in a study of cytomegalovirus exposure and HLA in healthy donors. The PCR ran on 60 Vbeta and 13 Jbeta primers. Generated by immunoSEQ multiplex PCR, the TCRdb table keeps only in-frame clones and is missing some. The sample holds fewer than 100,000 clones; roughly three quarters are singletons and the top ten take under 4%. Material: PBMCs. The receptors were gathered from a woman in her 40s in good health and CMV-seronegative.

DNA of the CDR3: TGTGCCAGTAGTCCCGGGACAGGGTTTCGGAATGAGCAGTTCTTC. This codes for CASSPGTGFRNEQFF. V gene TRBV19 combines with J gene TRBJ2-1; TRBD1 agrees at 9 bases. V dropped 5 bases and J dropped 7; count of bases not matched to a gene: 9. The CDR3 loop spans 15 amino acids. In germline, CDR1 is LNHDA, CDR2 SQIVND (reference sequence).

V and J are TRBV15 and TRBJ1-5, with D unresolved. The V gene lost 1 base and the J gene lost 5 bases, with 6 bases spanning the gap. Per the germline V gene, CDR1 is LNHNV and CDR2 is YYDKDF (reference sequence). The CDR3 has 13 amino acids. CDR3 bases: TGTGCCACCAGCAGAGCCACAGATCAGCCCCAGCATTTT. Its protein product is CATSRATDQPQHF.

This clone was seen a few times. V and J are TRBV4-3 and TRBJ1-1, with D possibly matching TRBD1 (5 bases). V gave up 1 base and J gave up 5 bases, with 14 bases separating them. The CDR3 totals 15 residues. CDR1 and CDR2 (germline): LGHNA, YSLEER. The CDR3 DNA sequence: TGCGCCAGCAGCCAAGGGCTCCCGGGGGGGACTGAAGCTTTCTTT. It encodes CASSQGLPGGTEAFF.

J is TRBJ1-1 and V is TRBV7-8, with a tentative D call TRBD1 (5 bases). CDR3 length: 15 amino acids. V lost 5 bases to trimming and J lost 0 bases, with 13 bases between them. CDR1 and CDR2 from the germline V gene are SGHVS and FQNEAQ. The CDR3 loop reads CASSPTWGLNTEAFF. The CDR3 DNA reads TGTGCCAGCAGCCCCACATGGGGCCTGAACACTGAAGCTTTCTTT.

The chain links TRBV9 to TRBJ2-5, with 12 bases that match TRBD1. Germline-derived CDR1 and CDR2 are SGDLS and YYNGEE. J gave up 4 bases and V 0 bases, and 4 bases lay outside the gene matches. This CDR3 has 16 residues. The chain's CDR3 is CASSVEGQGAGETQYF. CDR3 DNA sequence: TGTGCCAGCAGCGTAGAGGGACAGGGGGCAGGAGAGACCCAGTACTTC.

This clone was counted between two and nine times. This chain uses TRBV19 with TRBJ2-5; D ambiguous. Germline assignment: CDR1 LNHDA and CDR2 SQIVND (reference sequence). V lost 2 bases to trimming and J lost 2 bases, with 6 bases between them. The CDR3 has 13 amino acids. CDR3 amino acids: CASSITSQETQYF. CDR3 sequence (DNA): TGTGCCAGTAGTATAACTTCGCAAGAGACCCAGTACTTC.

This clone has just one count. The chain employs TRBV7-3 and TRBJ2-6; D may be TRBD2 (5 bases). The CDR3 length is 15 residues. V lost 5 bases and J 0 bases, leaving 8 bases between the germline ends. Per the germline V gene, CDR1 is SGHTA and CDR2 is FQGTGA. The CDR3 here is CASSPGVSGANVLTF. In DNA, the CDR3 is TGTGCCAGCAGCCCCGGGGTCTCTGGGGCCAACGTCCTGACTTTC.

The chain links TRBV28 to TRBJ1-4, with 11 positions matching TRBD1. This CDR3 is built from 15 residues. The J segment lost 7 bases and the V segment lost 4 bases, leaving 5 bases of the junction unmatched. CDR1 is MDHEN and CDR2 is SYDVKM in the germline V gene. The CDR3: CASSSWDRGFEKLFF. CDR3 coding DNA: TGTGCCAGCAGTTCTTGGGACAGGGGGTTTGAAAAACTGTTTTTT.

This clone was detected only a few times. This rearrangement joins TRBV19 to TRBJ2-7; D remains ambiguous. This CDR3 has 13 amino acids. CDR1 and CDR2 (germline): LNHDA, SQIVND (reference sequence). Trimming pared 1 base from V and 6 bases from J, leaving 10 bases between. As DNA, the CDR3 is TGTGCCAGTAGTATAGGACCACAGACCGAGCAGTACTTC. Translating it yields CASSIGPQTEQYF.

The rearrangement links TRBV7-8 to TRBJ2-2; 7 bases are shared with TRBD1. The CDR3 totals 14 residues. Germline V gene lookup returns CDR1 SGHVS and CDR2 FQNEAQ. J lost 3 bases, V lost 5 bases, and 3 bases had no gene match. CDR3 nucleotide sequence: TGTGCCAGCAGCGTACAGGGGTACACCGGGGAGCTGTTTTTT. It encodes CASSVQGYTGELFF.

This chain links TRBV30 with TRBJ2-7; D call uncertain. Germline V gene lookup returns CDR1 GTSNPN and CDR2 SVGIG (reference sequence). This CDR3 is built from 13 residues. Between the trimmed V and J ends, which lost 4 bases and 0 bases, there was a span of 10 bases. The DNA of the CDR3 is TGTGCCTGGAATGAAGTAGCCTCCTACGAGCAGTACTTC. This encodes CAWNEVASYEQYF.

CDR3 bases: TGTGCCAGCTCACCACGGACAGGGGAGGATACGCAGTATTTT. Protein sequence: CASSPRTGEDTQYF. The chain has TRBV18 and TRBJ2-3; 9 bases are shared with TRBD1. Germline V gene data show CDR1 as KGHSH and CDR2 as LQKENI. The junction had 2 bases not matched to a gene; V was cut back by 1 base and J by 6 bases. CDR3 length: 14 amino acids.

The CDR3 is CASSENSGGADTQYF. CDR3 nucleotide sequence: TGTGCCAGCAGTGAGAATAGCGGGGGGGCAGATACGCAGTATTTT. The chain combines TRBV6-4 with TRBJ2-3, with 11 bases identical to TRBD2. The V segment lost 3 bases and the J segment 4 bases; nucleotides outside the gene matches: 3. Germline CDR1 is MRHNA and CDR2 is SNTAGT. The CDR3 has 15 amino acids.

The V call is TRBV4-3, the J call TRBJ1-2; no reliable D call. Trimming removed 0 bases at V and 5 bases at J, with 13 bases between. CDR1 and CDR2 from the germline V gene are LGHNA and YSLEER. The CDR3 has 15 residues. The CDR3: CASSQDFGIGYGYTF. For the CDR3, the DNA is TGCGCCAGCAGCCAAGATTTCGGGATAGGGTATGGCTACACCTTC.

The chain uses TRBV5-1 and TRBJ2-7; no definite D call. The germline V and J ends were trimmed by 7 bases and 0 bases, with 11 bases remaining between them. Germline V gives CDR1 SGHRS, CDR2 YFSETQ. The CDR3 extends over 13 amino acids. The CDR3 DNA reads TGCGCCAGCTCTCTGAGGAGCTCCTACGAGCAGTACTTC. As protein: CASSLRSSYEQYF.

This chain joins TRBV7-2 and TRBJ2-3; 9 bases are shared with TRBD1. CDR1 is SGHTA and CDR2 is FQGNSA in the germline V gene. The CDR3 runs 17 residues. With V trimmed by 3 bases and J by 4 bases, 11 bases remained unmatched. The CDR3 nucleotides are TGTGCCAGCAGCTTCGAAACCGGGACAGGGTTCCCAGATACGCAGTATTTT. It encodes CASSFETGTGFPDTQYF.

This chain joins TRBV6-5 and TRBJ2-7; possibly TRBD2 for D (5 bases). The CDR3 loop spans 13 amino acids. Trimming removed 4 bases from V and 1 base from J, with 8 bases in between. The germline V gene encodes CDR1 MNHEY and CDR2 SVGAGI. CDR3 sequence: CASSFGLSYEQYF. DNA for the CDR3: TGTGCCAGCAGTTTCGGACTTTCCTACGAGCAGTACTTC.

The chain links TRBV7-2 to TRBJ1-4; D uncertain. Per the germline V gene, CDR1 is SGHTA and CDR2 is FQGNSA. V was cut by 1 base and J by 5 bases, with 8 bases left in between. The CDR3 loop spans 14 amino acids. CDR3 DNA sequence: TGTGCCAGCAGCTTAGGGGCTTCAAATGAAAAACTGTTTTTT. This encodes CASSLGASNEKLFF. Drawing the rest from reference TRBV7-2 and TRBJ1-4, the complete variable domain is GAGVSQSPSNKVTEKGKDVELRCDPISGHTALYWYRQSLGQGLEFLIYFQGNSAPDKSGLPSDRFSAERTGGSVSTLTIQRTQQEDSAVYLCASSLGASNEKLFFGSGTQLSVL.

This chain joins TRBV7-3 and TRBJ2-1; tentatively, D is TRBD1 (6 bases). The CDR3 runs to 14 residues. With 4 bases removed from V and 3 bases from J, the gap between germline ends came to 10 bases. The germline CDR1 and CDR2 sequences are SGHTA and FQGTGA. The CDR3 loop reads CASSSRTDYNEQFF. In DNA form, the CDR3 reads TGTGCCAGCAGCTCACGGACAGACTACAATGAGCAGTTCTTC.

The gene calls are TRBV19 and TRBJ1-1, with 8 bases matching TRBD1. With V trimmed by 3 bases and J by 1 base, 1 base remained unmatched. CDR3 length: 14 amino acids. Germline V gene sequence: CDR1 LNHDA, CDR2 SQIVND (reference sequence). The CDR3 nucleotides read TGTGCCAGTAGTATGACAGGGGCGAACACTGAAGCTTTCTTT. Translated: CASSMTGANTEAFF. Looking up the rest from reference TRBV19 and TRBJ1-1 gives the full variable domain: DGGITQSPKYLFRKEGQNVTLSCEQNLNHDAMYWYRQDPGQGLRLIYYSQIVNDFQKGDIAEGYSVSREKKESFPLTVTSAQKNPTAFYLCASSMTGANTEAFFGQGTRLTVV.

The chain couples TRBV2 to TRBJ1-4, with 7 bases fitting TRBD1. CDR3 length equals 12 residues. Looked up from germline, CDR1 is SNHLY and CDR2 is FYNNEI. V gave up 10 bases and J gave up 7 bases; unmatched junction bases: 6. The chain's CDR3 is CATTGFGEKLFF. CDR3 coding DNA: TGTGCCACGACAGGGTTCGGTGAAAAACTGTTTTTT.

The chain employs TRBV7-3 and TRBJ2-5; TRBD1 agrees at 8 bases. This CDR3 is 14 amino acids long. Germline assignment: CDR1 SGHTA and CDR2 FQGTGA. V lost 3 bases and J lost 5; bases outside the gene matches: 5. The CDR3 bases are TGTGCCAGCAGCTTCGGACAGGGTGGGGAGACCCAGTACTTC. Protein product: CASSFGQGGETQYF.

The chain combines TRBV5-1 with TRBJ2-5; 9 bases fit TRBD1. The J call may be faulty, since TRBJ2-7 better matches the DNA end. Germline CDR1 and CDR2: SGHRS and YFSETQ. The CDR3 loop spans 14 amino acids. CDR3 bases: TGCGCCAGCAGCTTGGGACAGGGGGACTACGAGCAGTACTTC. It yields the protein CASSLGQGDYEQYF.

This clone was seen a single time. The gene calls are TRBV27 and TRBJ1-4; TRBD1 aligns across 7 bases. V was clipped by 8 bases and J by 5 bases; unmatched bases: 8. The CDR3 length is 14 residues. Germline CDR1 and CDR2: MNHEY and SMNVEV (reference sequence). CDR3 sequence: CASRSGQLNEKLFF. The CDR3, as DNA: TGTGCCAGCCGATCGGGACAGCTAAATGAAAAACTGTTTTTT.

This rearrangement joins TRBV9 to TRBJ1-2; TRBD1 matches at 8 bases. Germline loops: CDR1 SGDLS, CDR2 YYNGEE. The length of the CDR3 is 14 residues. J lost 3 bases, V lost 4 bases, and 5 bases had no gene match. Here the CDR3 DNA reads TGTGCCAGCAGCCTGGACAGGGTCGACTATGGCTACACCTTC. Encoded protein: CASSLDRVDYGYTF.

The rearrangement uses TRBV5-1 and TRBJ1-3; D may be TRBD1 (6 bases). V was clipped by 0 bases and J by 4 bases, with 8 bases between them. Germline V gene data show CDR1 as SGHRS and CDR2 as YFSETQ. There are 14 residues in the CDR3. The CDR3 bases are TGCGCCAGCAGCTTGGGAGGGGGAGGAAACACCATATATTTT. Protein product: CASSLGGGGNTIYF.

CDR3 sequence (DNA): TGCGCCAGCAGCCACGACCGCGGGACAGGGGCCATCACCTTC. It codes for CASSHDRGTGAITF. The chain couples TRBV4-3 to TRBJ1-2; 10 bases are a match to TRBD1. CDR1 and CDR2 (germline): LGHNA, YSLEER. The CDR3 has 14 amino acids. The ends lost 3 bases at V and 13 bases at J; junction bases unmatched: 11.

V is TRBV30 and J is TRBJ1-3; no clear D gene. The ends were cut back, 3 bases at V and 0 bases at J, with 12 bases in the middle. CDR1 is GTSNPN, CDR2 SVGIG, per germline (reference sequence). The CDR3 is 15 amino acids. The CDR3 loop reads CAWRILSSSGNTIYF. DNA of the CDR3: TGTGCCTGGAGGATCTTAAGTAGCTCTGGAAACACCATATATTTT.